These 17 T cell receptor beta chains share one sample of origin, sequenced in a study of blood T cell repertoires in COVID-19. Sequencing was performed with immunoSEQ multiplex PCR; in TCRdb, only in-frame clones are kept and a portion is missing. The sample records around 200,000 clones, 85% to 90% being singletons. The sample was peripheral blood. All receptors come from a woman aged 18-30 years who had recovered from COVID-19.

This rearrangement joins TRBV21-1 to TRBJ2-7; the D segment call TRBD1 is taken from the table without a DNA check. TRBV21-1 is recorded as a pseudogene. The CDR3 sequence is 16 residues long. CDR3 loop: CASSKEIPGHRYEQYV. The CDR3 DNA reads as TGTGCCAGCAGCAAGGAGATTCCGGGACACCGATACGAGCAGTACGTC.

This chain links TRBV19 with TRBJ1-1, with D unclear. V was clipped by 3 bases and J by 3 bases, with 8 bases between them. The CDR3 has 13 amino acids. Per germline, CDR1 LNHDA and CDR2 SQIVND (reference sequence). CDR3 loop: CASSMPGDTEAFF. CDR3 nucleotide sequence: TGTGCCAGTAGTATGCCGGGAGACACTGAAGCTTTCTTT.

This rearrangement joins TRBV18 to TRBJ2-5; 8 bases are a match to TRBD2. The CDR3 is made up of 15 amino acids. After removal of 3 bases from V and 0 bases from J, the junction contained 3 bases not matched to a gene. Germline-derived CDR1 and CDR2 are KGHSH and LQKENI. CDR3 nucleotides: TGTGCCAGCTCACCTCGGCGGGGGGACCAAGAGACCCAGTACTTC. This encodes CASSPRRGDQETQYF.

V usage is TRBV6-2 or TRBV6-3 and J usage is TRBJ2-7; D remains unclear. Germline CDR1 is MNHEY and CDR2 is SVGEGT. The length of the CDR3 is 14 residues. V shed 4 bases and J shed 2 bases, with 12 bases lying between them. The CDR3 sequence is CASSFTGSTYEQYF. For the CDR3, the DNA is TGTGCCAGCAGTTTCACCGGGTCCACCTACGAGCAGTACTTC.

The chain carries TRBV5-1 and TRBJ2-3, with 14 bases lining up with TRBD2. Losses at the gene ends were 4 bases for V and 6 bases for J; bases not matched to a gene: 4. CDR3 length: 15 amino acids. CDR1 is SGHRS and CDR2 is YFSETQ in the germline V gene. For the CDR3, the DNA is TGCGCCAGCAGCGGCGGACTAGCGGGGGGTGATACGCAGTATTTT. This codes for CASSGGLAGGDTQYF.

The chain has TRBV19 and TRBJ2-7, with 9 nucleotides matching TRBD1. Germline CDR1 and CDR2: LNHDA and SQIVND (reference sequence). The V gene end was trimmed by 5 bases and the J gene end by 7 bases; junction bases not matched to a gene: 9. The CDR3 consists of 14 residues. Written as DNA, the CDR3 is TGTGCCAGTAGTCCGGGACAGGGCTTGGTTGAGCAGTACTTC. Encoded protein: CASSPGQGLVEQYF. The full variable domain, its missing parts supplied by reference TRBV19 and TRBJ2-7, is DGGITQSPKYLFRKEGQNVTLSCEQNLNHDAMYWYRQDPGQGLRLIYYSQIVNDFQKGDIAEGYSVSREKKESFPLTVTSAQKNPTAFYLCASSPGQGLVEQYFGPGTRLTVT.

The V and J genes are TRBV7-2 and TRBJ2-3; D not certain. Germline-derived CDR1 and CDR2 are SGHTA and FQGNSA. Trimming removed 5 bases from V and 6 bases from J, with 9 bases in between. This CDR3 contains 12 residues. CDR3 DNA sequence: TGTGCCAGCAGCCCCCAGTCGGATACGCAGTATTTT. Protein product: CASSPQSDTQYF.

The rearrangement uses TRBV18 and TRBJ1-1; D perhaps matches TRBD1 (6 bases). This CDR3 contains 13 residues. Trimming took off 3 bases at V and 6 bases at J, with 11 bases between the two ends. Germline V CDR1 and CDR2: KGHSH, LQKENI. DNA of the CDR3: TGTGCCAGCTCACCCAACAGGGATGCTGAAGCTTTCTTT. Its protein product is CASSPNRDAEAFF.

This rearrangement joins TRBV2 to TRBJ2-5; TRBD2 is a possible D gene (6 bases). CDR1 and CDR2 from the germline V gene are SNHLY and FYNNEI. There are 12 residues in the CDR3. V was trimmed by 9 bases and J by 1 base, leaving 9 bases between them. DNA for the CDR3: TGTGCCAGTTGGCGGGGCCAAGAGACCCAGTACTTC. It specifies CASWRGQETQYF.

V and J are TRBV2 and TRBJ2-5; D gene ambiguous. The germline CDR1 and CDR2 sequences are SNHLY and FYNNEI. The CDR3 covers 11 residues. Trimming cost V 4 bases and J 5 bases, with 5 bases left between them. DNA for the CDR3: TGTGCCAGCAGTGCCAGGGAGACCCAGTACTTC. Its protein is CASSARETQYF. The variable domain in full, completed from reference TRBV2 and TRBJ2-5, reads EPEVTQTPSHQVTQMGQEVILRCVPISNHLYFYWYRQILGQKVEFLVSFYNNEISEKSEIFDDQFSVERPDGSNFTLKIRSTKLEDSAMYFCASSARETQYFGPGTRLLVL.

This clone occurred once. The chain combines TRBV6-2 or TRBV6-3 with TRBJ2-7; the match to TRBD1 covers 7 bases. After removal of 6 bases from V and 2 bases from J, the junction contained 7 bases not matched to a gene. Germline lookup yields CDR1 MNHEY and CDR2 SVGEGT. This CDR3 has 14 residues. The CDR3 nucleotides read TGTGCCAGCAGCCGACAGGGATATACCTACGAGCAGTACTTC. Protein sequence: CASSRQGYTYEQYF.

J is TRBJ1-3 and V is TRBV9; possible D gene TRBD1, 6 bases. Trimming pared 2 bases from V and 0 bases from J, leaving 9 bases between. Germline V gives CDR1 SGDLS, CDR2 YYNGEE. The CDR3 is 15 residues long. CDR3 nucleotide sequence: TGTGCCAGCAGCGTTCAGGGGCACTCTGGAAACACCATATATTTT. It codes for CASSVQGHSGNTIYF.

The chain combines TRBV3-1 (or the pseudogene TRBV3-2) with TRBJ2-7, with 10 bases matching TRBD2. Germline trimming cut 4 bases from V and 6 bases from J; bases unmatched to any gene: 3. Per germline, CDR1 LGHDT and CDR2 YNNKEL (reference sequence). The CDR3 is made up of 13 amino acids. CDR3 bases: TGTGCCAGCAGCCTGTTAGCGGGAGGCGAGCAGTACGTC. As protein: CASSLLAGGEQYV.

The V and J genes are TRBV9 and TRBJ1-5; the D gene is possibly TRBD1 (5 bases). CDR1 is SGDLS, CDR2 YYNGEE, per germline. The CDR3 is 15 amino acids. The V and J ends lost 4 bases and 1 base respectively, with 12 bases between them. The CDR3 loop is CASSPWGMSNQPQHF. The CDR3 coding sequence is TGTGCCAGCAGCCCTTGGGGCATGAGCAATCAGCCCCAGCATTTT.

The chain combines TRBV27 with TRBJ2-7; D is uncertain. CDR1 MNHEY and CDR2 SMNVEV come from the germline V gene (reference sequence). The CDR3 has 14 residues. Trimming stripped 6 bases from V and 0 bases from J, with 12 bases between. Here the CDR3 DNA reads TGTGCCAGCAGCACGAGCATAACCTCCTACGAGCAGTACGTC. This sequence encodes CASSTSITSYEQYV.

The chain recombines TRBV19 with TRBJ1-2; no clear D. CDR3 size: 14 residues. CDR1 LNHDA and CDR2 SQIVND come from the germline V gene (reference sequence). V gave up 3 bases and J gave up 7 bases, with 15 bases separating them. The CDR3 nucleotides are TGTGCCAGTAGTATGGGTGAGGGAGTGAGTGGCTACACCTTC. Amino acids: CASSMGEGVSGYTF.

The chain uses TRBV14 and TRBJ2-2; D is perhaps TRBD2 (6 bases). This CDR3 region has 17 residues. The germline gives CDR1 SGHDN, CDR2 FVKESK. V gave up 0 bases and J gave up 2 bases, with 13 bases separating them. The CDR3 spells CASSQDRRVQNTGELFF. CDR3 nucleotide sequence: TGTGCCAGCAGCCAAGATAGGAGGGTACAAAACACCGGGGAGCTGTTTTTT. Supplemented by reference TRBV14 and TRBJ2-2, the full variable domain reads EAGVTQFPSHSVIEKGQTVTLRCDPISGHDNLYWYRRVMGKEIKFLLHFVKESKQDESGMPNNRFLAERTGGTYSTLKVQPAELEDSGVYFCASSQDRRVQNTGELFFGEGSRLTVL.